These 12 T cell receptor beta chains share one sample of origin, sequenced in a study of regulatory T cells in long-lasting Graves disease. The sample's time point: newly diagnosed GD, antithyroid drugs for less than 3 months. PBMCs were the source of the RNA used for TCR sequencing. Arm-PCR of CDR3 regions with iRepertoire HTBI primers generated TCR beta libraries. TCRdb analysed the multiplex PCR reads with MiXCR anew, one entry per CDR3 protein. The sample holds about 330,000 distinct CDR3 sequences; around 16% are singletons and the top ten take around 20%. This sample was also put to use in a study of T cells in Graves' hyperthyroidism and ophthalmopathy.

This specimen was peripheral blood mononuclear cells (PBMCs), taken at new diagnosis, from a patient treated with antithyroid drugs. These receptors all stem from a young woman with Graves disease.

This chain connects TRBV12-3 or TRBV12-4 to TRBJ2-1, with 7 bases matching TRBD2. The tail of the sequence fits TRBJ2-5 better, so the J call may be wrong. The CDR3 totals 14 residues. CDR3 coding DNA: TGTGCCAGCAGCCAAGGGAGGGACCTTCAAACCCAGTACTTC. It yields the protein CASSQGRDLQTQYF.

On this clonotype: Since a much larger clone is just one base distant, this may be a read error. The V call is TRBV3-1, the J call TRBJ1-4; D not resolved. Germline CDR1 reads LGHDT; CDR2 reads YNNKEL (reference sequence). There are 15 residues in the CDR3. V gave up 5 bases and J gave up 4 bases, with 14 bases separating them. In nucleotides, the CDR3 is TGTGCCAGCAGCTCCCCGTGGGTAGATAATGAAAAACTGTTTTTT. It encodes CASSSPWVDNEKLFF.

This clonotype was seen ten or more times. V is TRBV9 and J is TRBJ2-5; 7 nucleotides match TRBD1. The CDR3 is made up of 14 amino acids. Germline CDR1 SGDLS, CDR2 YYNGEE. V lost 7 bases to trimming and J lost 2 bases; unmatched junction nucleotides: 8. The CDR3 nucleotides read TGTGCCAGCCTAACGACAGGGAAACAAGAGACCCAGTACTTC. This codes for CASLTTGKQETQYF.

This clonotype was counted ten times or more. The chain combines TRBV13 with TRBJ2-7; D ambiguous. The CDR3 has 14 residues. Deletions cut 1 base from V and 2 bases from J, with 9 bases between. The germline V gene encodes CDR1 PRHDT and CDR2 FYEKMQ (reference sequence). As DNA, the CDR3 is TGTGCCAGCAGCTTAGTTACAGATCCCTACGAGCAGTACTTC. It translates to CASSLVTDPYEQYF.

The chain recombines TRBV29-1 with TRBJ2-7; no firm D call. V lost 4 bases and J lost 3, with 13 bases in between. CDR3 length: 13 amino acids. CDR1 SQVTM and CDR2 ANQGSEA come from the germline V gene. In nucleotides, the CDR3 is TGCAGCGTTGGCCCCGGGCTTTACTACGAGCAGTACTTC. It is translated as CSVGPGLYYEQYF.

This clonotype was detected ten times or more. The chain is built from TRBV28 and TRBJ1-1; D not resolved. The CDR3 length is 13 residues. The germline gives CDR1 MDHEN, CDR2 SYDVKM. Trimming pared 6 bases from V and 4 bases from J, leaving 12 bases between. The CDR3, as DNA: TGTGCCAGCAGCTATCCGGTGGGCACTGAAGCTTTCTTT. This codes for CASSYPVGTEAFF.

The rearrangement uses TRBV7-6 and TRBJ2-3, with 9 bases aligning to TRBD1. Trimming cost V 3 bases and J 5 bases; bases outside gene matches: 9. The germline CDR1 and CDR2 sequences are SGHVS and FNYEAQ. The CDR3 is made up of 16 amino acids. In nucleotides, the CDR3 is TGTGCCAGCAGCTTCAAGTACAGGGGGCTCGGAGATACGCAGTATTTT. Translated: CASSFKYRGLGDTQYF.

This clonotype came up many times. The genes are TRBV3-1 and TRBJ2-5, with TRBD2 identical over 9 bases. The CDR3 runs 14 residues. The V gene end was trimmed by 4 bases and the J gene end by 5 bases; junction bases not matched to a gene: 5. CDR1 is LGHDT and CDR2 is YNNKEL in the germline V gene (reference sequence). This CDR3 reads CASSPGTSWETQYF. DNA for the CDR3: TGTGCCAGCAGCCCGGGGACTAGCTGGGAGACCCAGTACTTC.

This clonotype was detected ten times or more. The CDR3 sequence is CASSSWGPSTDTQYF. CDR3 sequence (DNA): TGTGCCAGCAGCTCCTGGGGACCTAGCACAGATACGCAGTATTTT. V gene TRBV7-3 combines with J gene TRBJ2-3; D may be TRBD1 or TRBD2 (5 bases each). Germline V gene sequence: CDR1 SGHTA, CDR2 FQGTGA. The germline V and J ends were trimmed by 4 bases and 0 bases, with 11 bases remaining between them. The CDR3 totals 15 residues.

V usage is TRBV5-4 and J usage is TRBJ2-4; 9 nucleotides match TRBD2. V was clipped by 5 bases and J by 8 bases; unmatched bases: 5. CDR3 length: 13 residues. Per the germline V gene, CDR1 is SGHNT and CDR2 is YYREEE (reference sequence). The CDR3 is CASSSAGGYIQYF. The CDR3 DNA reads TGTGCCAGCAGTTCGGCGGGAGGGTACATTCAGTACTTC.

This clonotype was recorded a few times. The rearrangement joins TRBV30 to TRBJ1-4, with TRBD1 identical over 7 bases. The CDR3 consists of 14 residues. CDR1 is GTSNPN, CDR2 SVGIG, per germline (reference sequence). Trimming took 4 bases from V and 4 from J; bases not matched to a gene: 6. CDR3 amino acids: CAWNRDSLNEKLFF. CDR3 bases: TGTGCCTGGAACAGGGACAGCCTTAATGAAAAACTGTTTTTT.

This clonotype was detected only a few times. V is TRBV5-1 and J is TRBJ2-5, with TRBD2 identical over 8 bases. This CDR3 spans 19 amino acids. The J segment lost 2 bases and the V segment lost 5 bases, leaving 20 bases of the junction unmatched. Germline V lookup: CDR1 SGHRS, CDR2 YFSETQ. CDR3 coding DNA: TGCGCCAGCAGACCCTCGAAGCAGCGTTTGGCGGGGGGACAAGAGACCCAGTACTTC. Amino acids: CASRPSKQRLAGGQETQYF.